The clone carrying this TCR beta chain has a single count. The target antigen is unknown. These data originate in a study of T cell clonotyping in hematopoietic cell transplantation. General study findings and limits: Pathologically expanded recipient clonotypes increased progressively from day 30 to day 180 as diversity fell.

Assay: immunoSEQ multiplex PCR; the TCRdb copy retains only in-frame clones and omits some. The sample lists about 8,700 clones; approximately 96% were seen once. The sequence came from a male patient aged 55 to 69 who had an allogeneic stem cell transplant from a related donor, so the T cells may come from the graft donor. Some clones in this sample may be carry-over from other donors' samples. Here the sequenced sample was peripheral blood mononuclear cells, taken 100 days after allogeneic stem cell transplant.

CDR3 residues: CASTLRAGGLTEAFF. DNA for the CDR3: TGTGCCAGCACCCTACGGGCGGGGGGCTTAACTGAAGCTTTCTTT. The chain recombines TRBV6-6 with TRBJ1-1; D is possibly TRBD1 (6 bases). The CDR3 spans 15 residues. Germline V gene data show CDR1 as MNHNY and CDR2 as SVGAGI (reference sequence). Trimming took off 7 bases at V and 5 bases at J, with 20 bases between the two ends.